The clone carrying this TCR beta chain has just a few counts. The antigen is not known. The record originates from a study of T cells in Graves' hyperthyroidism and ophthalmopathy. Study-level results: The blood repertoire included most of the expanded thyroid clonotypes above 0.001. Median prediction lead before ophthalmopathy onset was around 6.9 months with the model.

Amplification targeted TCR beta CDR3 regions from RNA transcripts. Using the HTBI primer set, a first-round RT-PCR was run on the TCR CDR3. MiXCR, run by TCRdb on the multiplex PCR reads, gives a single entry per CDR3 protein. The repertoire holds 450,000 to 650,000 distinct CDR3 sequences, with around 14% as singletons. Patients with ophthalmopathy all had a Clinical Activity Score of at least 3, a NOSPECS grade of at least 4 and duration under 3 months. Together with thyroid ultrasound, orbital computed tomography, serum thyroxine and TRAb, clinical symptoms were used for diagnoses. V lost 2 bases and J lost 9; bases outside the gene matches: 10. The CDR3 runs 16 residues.

The V and J genes are TRBV12-3 or TRBV12-4 and TRBJ2-1, with TRBD2 matching over 10 bases. The sample was blood. This receptor was identified in a woman between 18 and 29 years old with Graves' ophthalmopathy. The CDR3 reads CASSLSWLAGEAEQFF. The CDR3 DNA follows: TGTGCCAGCAGTTTAAGTTGGCTAGCGGGAGAGGCTGAGCAGTTCTTC.